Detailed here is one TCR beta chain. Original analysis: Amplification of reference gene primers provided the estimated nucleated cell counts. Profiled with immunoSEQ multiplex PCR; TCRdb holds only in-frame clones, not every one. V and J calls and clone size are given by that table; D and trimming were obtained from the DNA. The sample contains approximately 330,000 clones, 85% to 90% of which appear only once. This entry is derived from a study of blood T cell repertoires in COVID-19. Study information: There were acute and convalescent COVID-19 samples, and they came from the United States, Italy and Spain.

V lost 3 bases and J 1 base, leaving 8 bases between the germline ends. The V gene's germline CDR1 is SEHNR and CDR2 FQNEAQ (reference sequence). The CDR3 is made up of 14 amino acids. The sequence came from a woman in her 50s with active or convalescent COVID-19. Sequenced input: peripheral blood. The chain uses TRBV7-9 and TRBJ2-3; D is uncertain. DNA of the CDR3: TGTGCCAGCAGCTTGTCGGTCGGCACAGATACGCAGTATTTT. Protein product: CASSLSVGTDTQYF.